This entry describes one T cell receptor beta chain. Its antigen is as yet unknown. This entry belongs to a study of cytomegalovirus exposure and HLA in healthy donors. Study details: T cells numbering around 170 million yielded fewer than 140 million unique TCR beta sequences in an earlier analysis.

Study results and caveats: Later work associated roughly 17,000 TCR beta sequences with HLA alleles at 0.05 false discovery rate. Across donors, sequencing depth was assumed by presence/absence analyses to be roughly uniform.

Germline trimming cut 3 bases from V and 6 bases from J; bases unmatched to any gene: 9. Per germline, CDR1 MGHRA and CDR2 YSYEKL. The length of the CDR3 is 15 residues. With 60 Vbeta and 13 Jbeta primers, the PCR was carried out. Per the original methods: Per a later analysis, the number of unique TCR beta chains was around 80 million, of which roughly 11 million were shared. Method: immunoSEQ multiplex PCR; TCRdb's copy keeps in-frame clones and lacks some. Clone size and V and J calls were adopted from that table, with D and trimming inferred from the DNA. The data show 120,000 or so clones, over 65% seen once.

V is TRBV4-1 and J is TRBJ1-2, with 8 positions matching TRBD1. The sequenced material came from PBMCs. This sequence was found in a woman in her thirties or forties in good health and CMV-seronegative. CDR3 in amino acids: CASSQVGQVKNGYTF. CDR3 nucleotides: TGCGCCAGCAGCCAGGTGGGACAGGTCAAGAATGGCTACACCTTC.